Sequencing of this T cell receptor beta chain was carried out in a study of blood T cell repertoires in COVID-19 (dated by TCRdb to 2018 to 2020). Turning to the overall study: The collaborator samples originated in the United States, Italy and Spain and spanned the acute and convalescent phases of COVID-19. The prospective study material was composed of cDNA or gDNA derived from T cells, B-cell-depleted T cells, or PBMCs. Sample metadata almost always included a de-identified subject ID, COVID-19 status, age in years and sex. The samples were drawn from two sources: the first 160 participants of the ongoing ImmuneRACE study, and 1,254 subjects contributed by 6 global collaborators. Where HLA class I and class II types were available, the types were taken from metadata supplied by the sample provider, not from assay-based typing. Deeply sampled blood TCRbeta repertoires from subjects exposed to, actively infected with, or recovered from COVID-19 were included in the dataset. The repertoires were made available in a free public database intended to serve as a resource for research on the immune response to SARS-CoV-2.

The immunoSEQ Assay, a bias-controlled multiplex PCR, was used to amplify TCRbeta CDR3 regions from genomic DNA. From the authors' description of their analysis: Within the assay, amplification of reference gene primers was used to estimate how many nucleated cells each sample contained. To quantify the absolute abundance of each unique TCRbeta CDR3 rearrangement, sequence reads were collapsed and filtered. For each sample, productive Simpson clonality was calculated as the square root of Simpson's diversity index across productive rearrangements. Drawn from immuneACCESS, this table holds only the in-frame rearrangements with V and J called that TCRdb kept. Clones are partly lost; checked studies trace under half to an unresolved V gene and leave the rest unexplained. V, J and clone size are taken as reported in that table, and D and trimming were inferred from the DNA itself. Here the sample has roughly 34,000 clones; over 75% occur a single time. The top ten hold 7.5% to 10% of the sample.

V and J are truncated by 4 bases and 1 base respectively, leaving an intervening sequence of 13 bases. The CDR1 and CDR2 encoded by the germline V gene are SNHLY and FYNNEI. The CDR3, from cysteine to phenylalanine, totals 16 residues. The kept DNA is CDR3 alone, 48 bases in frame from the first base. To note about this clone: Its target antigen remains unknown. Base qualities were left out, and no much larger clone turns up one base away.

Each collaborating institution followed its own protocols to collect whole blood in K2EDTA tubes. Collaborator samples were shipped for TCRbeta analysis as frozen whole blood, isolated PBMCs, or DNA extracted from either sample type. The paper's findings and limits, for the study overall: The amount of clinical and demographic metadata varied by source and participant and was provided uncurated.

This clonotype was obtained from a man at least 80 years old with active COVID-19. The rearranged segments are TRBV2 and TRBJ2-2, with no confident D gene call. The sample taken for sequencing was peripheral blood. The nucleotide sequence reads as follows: TGTGCCAGCAGTGCGTCGAGTTGGAGGAACACCGGGGAGCTGTTTTTT. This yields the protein CASSASSWRNTGELFF.